Reported below is one T cell receptor beta chain. The entry originates in a study of blood T cell repertoires in COVID-19. Overall study: Whether acute or convalescent, the COVID-19 samples came from the United States, Italy and Spain. The cDNA or gDNA used as material had been derived from T cells, B-cell-depleted T cells, or PBMCs.

Original analysis: Counts of nucleated cells, estimated from reference gene primer amplification, were obtained. Only in-frame clones appear in the TCRdb table, and some are missing; sequencing was by immunoSEQ multiplex PCR. The V and J calls and clone size are taken from that table; D and trimming were inferred from the DNA. This sample has some 130,000 clones; roughly 85% occur once, and the top ten carry approximately 4.5%. The TCR was taken from a man aged 45-65 years who had recovered from COVID-19. The specimen sequenced was PBMCs or T cells enriched from blood (not recorded which).

The CDR3 protein is CASSFTGTSEAFF. The CDR3 nucleotides read TGTGCCAGCAGCTTCACAGGGACCTCTGAAGCTTTCTTT. J is TRBJ1-1 and V is TRBV7-2; TRBD1 might be the D (6 bases). Trimming removed 3 bases from V and 6 bases from J, with 11 bases in between. The germline CDR1 and CDR2 sequences are SGHTA and FQGNSA. The CDR3 is 13 amino acids.